What follows are 19 T cell receptor beta chains derived from one specimen sequenced in a study of blood T cell repertoires in COVID-19 (dated by TCRdb to 2020 to 2021). Libraries were built with the immunoSEQ multiplex PCR assay. TCRdb took this table from immuneACCESS and kept in-frame rearrangements with V and J called. Such tables lack part of the clones; where checked against another copy, unresolved V genes explain under half of the gap, and the rest is unexplained. This sample comprises around 35,000 clones, 85% to 95% of them detected only once. Approximately 11% of the sample is held by the ten biggest clonotypes. Sequencing was done on a sample of peripheral blood. The origin of the receptors is a human donor in a cohort sampled during active COVID-19.

The CDR3 is CSVDGGRSPYNEQFF. The CDR3, as DNA: TGCAGCGTTGATGGCGGGAGATCCCCCTACAATGAGCAGTTCTTC. The J gene is TRBJ2-1, the V gene TRBV29-1; TRBD2 aligns across 7 bases. Germline values: CDR1 SQVTM, CDR2 ANQGSEA. The J segment lost 2 bases and the V segment lost 3 bases, leaving 7 bases of the junction unmatched. The CDR3 is made up of 15 amino acids.

About this clone itself: Other DNA sequences in the same sample also yield this CDR3. The chain joins TRBV7-9 to TRBJ2-2, with 7 bases identical to TRBD1. J was trimmed by 6 bases and V by 1 base; bases with no gene match: 5. Germline CDR1 is SEHNR and CDR2 is FQNEAQ (reference sequence). The CDR3 is 15 amino acids. CDR3 DNA: TGTGCCAGCAGCTTAGGGGCAGGGGGTCCCGGGGAGCTGTTTTTT. It translates to CASSLGAGGPGELFF.

The chain couples TRBV10-2 to TRBJ1-2, with 9 bases aligning to TRBD1. The trim removed 7 bases at V and 8 bases at J, leaving 17 bases unmatched. The CDR3 contains 16 residues. CDR1 and CDR2 from the germline V gene are WSHSY and SAAADI. CDR3 in DNA: TGCGCCAGCATTCCGGAAGCGGGACAGGGCACTGGGGGCTACACCTTC. Protein product: CASIPEAGQGTGGYTF.

The chain has TRBV28 and TRBJ2-6; D gene uncertain. Germline V gene data show CDR1 as MDHEN and CDR2 as SYDVKM. Trimming cost V 2 bases and J 4 bases, with 6 bases left between them. The CDR3 contains 14 residues. CDR3 region: CASSLPLGANVLTF. CDR3 nucleotides: TGTGCCAGCAGTTTACCTCTGGGGGCCAACGTCCTGACTTTC.

The chain joins TRBV6-5 to TRBJ2-1; D may be TRBD2 (6 bases). Trimming removed 6 bases from V and 7 bases from J, with 19 bases in between. Germline values: CDR1 MNHEY, CDR2 SVGAGI. This CDR3 has 15 amino acids. The CDR3 loop reads CASSRGRQSGNEQFF. In DNA, the CDR3 is TGTGCCAGCAGCCGTGGCCGGCAAAGCGGGAATGAGCAGTTCTTC.

The chain combines TRBV7-8 with TRBJ1-5; D might be TRBD1 (5 bases). The CDR3 is made up of 18 amino acids. Between the trimmed V and J ends, which lost 5 bases and 2 bases, there was a span of 22 bases. The germline V gene has CDR1 SGHVS and CDR2 FQNEAQ. The CDR3 coding sequence is TGTGCCAGCAGCGTAGAGGGGTTAAGGAACTTGGGCAATCAGCCCCAGCATTTT. Its translation is CASSVEGLRNLGNQPQHF. Combining the CDR3 with reference TRBV7-8 and TRBJ1-5 gives the whole variable domain GAGVSQSPRYKVAKRGQDVALRCDPISGHVSLFWYQQALGQGPEFLTYFQNEAQLDKSGLPSDRFFAERPEGSVSTLKIQRTQQEDSAVYLCASSVEGLRNLGNQPQHFGDGTRLSIL.

This rearrangement joins TRBV6-5 to TRBJ2-5; TRBD2 agrees at 8 bases. The V gene end was trimmed by 2 bases and the J gene end by 5 bases; junction bases not matched to a gene: 7. The CDR3 has 15 residues. Germline V CDR1 and CDR2: MNHEY, SVGAGI. CDR3 in DNA: TGTGCCAGCAGTTACGGGACTAGTCGGGGGGAGACCCAGTACTTC. Its protein is CASSYGTSRGETQYF.

This chain uses TRBV27 with TRBJ1-2; D possibly corresponds to TRBD1 (6 bases). The CDR3 totals 14 residues. The V and J ends lost 5 bases and 8 bases respectively, with 18 bases between them. CDR1 is MNHEY, CDR2 SMNVEV, per germline (reference sequence). The CDR3 protein is CASSHTPTGSGYTF. DNA for the CDR3: TGTGCCAGCAGTCACACACCCACAGGGTCCGGCTACACCTTC.

The chain recombines TRBV5-8 with TRBJ2-2; TRBD2 aligns across 9 bases. Germline V lookup: CDR1 SGHTS, CDR2 YDEGEE. After removal of 0 bases from V and 0 bases from J, the junction contained 3 bases not matched to a gene. The CDR3 has 17 amino acids. The CDR3 protein is CASSLGLAGTNTGELFF. The CDR3 DNA follows: TGTGCCAGCAGCTTGGGTCTAGCGGGGACGAACACCGGGGAGCTGTTTTTT.

This rearrangement joins TRBV5-6 to TRBJ1-3, with 7 nucleotides matching TRBD1. The CDR3 totals 18 residues. Germline V gene data show CDR1 as SGHDT and CDR2 as YYEEEE. V was pared by 2 bases and J by 0 bases, with 11 bases of the junction left unmatched. As DNA, the CDR3 is TGTGCCAGCAGCTTCTACATGAAAGGGGGCATCTCTGGAAACACCATATATTTT. It encodes CASSFYMKGGISGNTIYF.

The V and J genes are TRBV19 and TRBJ2-3; 12 bases are shared with TRBD2. V shed 3 bases and J 1 base; nucleotides not matched to a gene: 5. The CDR3 loop spans 17 amino acids. CDR1 LNHDA and CDR2 SQIVND come from the germline V gene (reference sequence). CDR3 region: CASSILAGGVGTDTQYF. CDR3 coding DNA: TGTGCCAGTAGTATCCTAGCGGGAGGGGTCGGCACAGATACGCAGTATTTT.

The chain carries TRBV6-5 and TRBJ1-1, with D unresolved. The V end lost 7 bases, the J end lost 4 bases, and 16 bases lay between the germline ends. CDR1 is MNHEY, CDR2 SVGAGI, per germline. The CDR3 runs to 14 residues. The CDR3 is CASTDPDRLTEAFF. The DNA of the CDR3 is TGTGCCAGCACCGATCCGGATAGACTCACTGAAGCTTTCTTT.

The gene calls are TRBV27 and TRBJ1-1; D is unresolved. V was trimmed by 5 bases and J by 5 bases, leaving 18 bases between them. The CDR3 runs 15 residues. The V gene's germline CDR1 is MNHEY and CDR2 SMNVEV (reference sequence). The CDR3 DNA follows: TGTGCCAGCAGTCCCCTCCGATCCAGCGGGACTGAAGCTTTCTTT. Translated: CASSPLRSSGTEAFF.

This clone was counted a few times. The chain joins TRBV10-3 to TRBJ1-1; D perhaps matches TRBD1 (5 bases). CDR3 length: 15 residues. Germline loops: CDR1 ENHRY, CDR2 SYGVKD. Trimming removed 3 bases from V and 2 bases from J, with 13 bases in between. DNA for the CDR3: TGTGCCATCAGTGATCTCGGCAGGGAAAACACTGAAGCTTTCTTT. This encodes CAISDLGRENTEAFF.

CDR3 protein: CAIRPGQGSSGANVLTF. The CDR3 DNA reads TGTGCCATCAGGCCGGGACAGGGCAGCTCTGGGGCCAACGTCCTGACTTTC. The chain employs TRBV10-3 and TRBJ2-6, with TRBD1 matching 9 bases. Germline V lookup: CDR1 ENHRY, CDR2 SYGVKD. The junction had 6 bases not matched to a gene; V was cut back by 6 bases and J by 0 bases. This CDR3 has 17 amino acids.

The chain carries TRBV7-9 and TRBJ1-5; TRBD1 matches at 11 bases. The trim removed 1 base at V and 6 bases at J, leaving 2 bases unmatched. The CDR3 is made up of 15 amino acids. CDR1 is SEHNR, CDR2 FQNEAQ, per germline (reference sequence). CDR3 region: CASSLDGTGGQPQHF. CDR3 sequence (DNA): TGTGCCAGCAGCTTAGATGGGACAGGGGGTCAGCCCCAGCATTTT.

This chain uses TRBV5-4 with TRBJ2-1; 7 bases align to TRBD1. The trim removed 7 bases at V and 2 bases at J, leaving 9 bases unmatched. CDR3 size: 15 residues. The germline V gene has CDR1 SGHNT and CDR2 YYREEE (reference sequence). CDR3 residues: CASRPARGPYNEQFF. The CDR3 DNA is TGTGCCAGCCGGCCTGCGAGGGGGCCCTACAATGAGCAGTTCTTC.

The chain couples TRBV27 to TRBJ2-4; D possibly corresponds to TRBD2 (6 bases). In germline, CDR1 is MNHEY, CDR2 SMNVEV (reference sequence). The V end lost 7 bases, the J end lost 2 bases, and 18 bases lay between the germline ends. The CDR3 loop spans 16 amino acids. The CDR3 coding sequence is TGTGCCAGCAAGAGCGGGTTCCTAGATTCCAAAAACATTCAGTACTTC. The encoded protein is CASKSGFLDSKNIQYF.

The CDR3 region is CASSTDRGSYGYTF. CDR3 DNA: TGTGCCAGCAGTACAGACAGGGGTTCCTATGGCTACACCTTC. The J gene is TRBJ1-2, the V gene TRBV2, with 8 positions matching TRBD1. With V trimmed by 5 bases and J by 4 bases, 6 bases remained unmatched. This CDR3 comprises 14 residues. Germline values: CDR1 SNHLY, CDR2 FYNNEI.